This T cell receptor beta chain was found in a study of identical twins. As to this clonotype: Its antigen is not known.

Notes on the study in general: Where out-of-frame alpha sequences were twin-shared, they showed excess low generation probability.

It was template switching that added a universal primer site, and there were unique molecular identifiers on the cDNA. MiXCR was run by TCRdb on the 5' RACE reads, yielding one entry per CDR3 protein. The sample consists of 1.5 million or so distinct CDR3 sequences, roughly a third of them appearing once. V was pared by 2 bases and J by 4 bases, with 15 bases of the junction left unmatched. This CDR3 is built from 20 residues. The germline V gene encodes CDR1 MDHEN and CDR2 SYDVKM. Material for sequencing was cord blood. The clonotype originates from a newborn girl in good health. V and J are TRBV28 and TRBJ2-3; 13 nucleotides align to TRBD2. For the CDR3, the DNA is TGTGCCAGCAGTTTACAGCCCGGGACTAGCGGGATGCTACTTGCAGATACGCAGTATTTT. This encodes CASSLQPGTSGMLLADTQYF.